The rows below give T cell receptor beta chains drawn from one sample of a study of cytomegalovirus exposure and HLA in healthy donors. Profiled with immunoSEQ multiplex PCR; TCRdb holds only in-frame clones, not every one. The sample shows some 180,000 clones, approximately 80% of them seen only once. The sample comprised PBMCs. These TCRs come from a girl aged 10 to 17 in good health and CMV-seropositive. CDR3s include the opening cysteine and the closing phenylalanine or tryptophan. The D gene is left open where the match is weak. Size is stated for part of the rows, as once, few or many counts, or as a class when the clone is expanded.

TGTGCCAGCAGCGTAGACGGGCGGGTTATCACAGATACGCAGTATTTT	CASSVDGRVITDTQYF	.	TRBV9	.	TRBJ2-3
TGTGCCAGCAGCTTGAAGCGACTATCGCGCTACAATGAGCAGTTCTTC	CASSLKRLSRYNEQFF	.	TRBV5-6	.	TRBJ2-1
TGTGCCAGCAGTTTATCGGTGATTACGGGTTACTACGAGCAGTACTTC	CASSLSVITGYYEQYF	.	TRBV27	.	TRBJ2-7
TGTGCCAGCAGTTTGTCCCCTCCTCCTAGCCATGAGCAGTTCTTC	CASSLSPPPSHEQFF	.	TRBV27	.	TRBJ2-1
TGTGCCAGCCGACTAGCGGGAGGAAATGAGCAGTTCTTC	CASRLAGGNEQFF	.	TRBV18	TRBD2	TRBJ2-1
TGCGCCAGCAGCTTGGTTGGCTTCAAGAATGAGCAGTTCTTC	CASSLVGFKNEQFF	few	TRBV5-1	.	TRBJ2-1
TGCGCCAGCGCGGGGCTAGCGCGCAATGAGCAGTTCTTC	CASAGLARNEQFF	once	TRBV4-1	.	TRBJ2-1
TGCAGCGTTGAAGTGGGACTGGGCTACGAGCAGTACTTC	CSVEVGLGYEQYF	.	TRBV29-1	.	TRBJ2-7
TGTGCCAGCACCCAACTTTATGGTTATGGCTACACCTTC	CASTQLYGYGYTF	few	TRBV6-1	.	TRBJ1-2
TGTGCCAGTAGATCGGGACTAGCGGAGCGCACAGATACGCAGTATTTT	CASRSGLAERTDTQYF	.	TRBV19	TRBD2	TRBJ2-3
TGTGCCAGCAGCTTGGTTGGCGGGGACAGTGCCTACGAGCAGTACTTC	CASSLVGGDSAYEQYF	once	TRBV5-8	.	TRBJ2-7
TGCGCCAGCAGCTTGACCCGGGACTCCACAGATACGCAGTATTTT	CASSLTRDSTDTQYF	.	TRBV5-1	.	TRBJ2-3
TGTGCCAGTAGCGACTCGGGGGACCTCCTCTACGAGCAGTACTTC	CASSDSGDLLYEQYF	.	TRBV19	.	TRBJ2-7
TGTGCCAGCAGCTTAGCTAAACAGATTACGGAGACCCAGTACTTC	CASSLAKQITETQYF	few	TRBV7-9	.	TRBJ2-5
TGTGCCAGCAGTGGAGCCGGGAGGGGCAGCTCCTACGAGCAGTACTTC	CASSGAGRGSSYEQYF	.	TRBV6-1	TRBD2	TRBJ2-7
TGCAGCGCCCATGTGAGGGGGCAGACTGAAGCTTTCTTT	CSAHVRGQTEAFF	few	TRBV29-1	TRBD1	TRBJ1-1
TGTGCCTGGAAGCAGGGGTACCAAGAGACCCAGTACTTC	CAWKQGYQETQYF	once	TRBV30	.	TRBJ2-5
TGTGCCAGCACCGCCGGGACAGTTTTCACCGGGGAGCTGTTTTTT	CASTAGTVFTGELFF	few	TRBV2	TRBD1	TRBJ2-2
TGTGCCAGCAGGTCAGCGGGAGGAAGCGAGCAGTACTTC	CASRSAGGSEQYF	.	TRBV11-2	TRBD2	TRBJ2-7
TGTGCCAGCAGCGAAAGAGGGCCCACGGAGAATTCTGGGGCCAACGTCCTGACTTTC	CASSERGPTENSGANVLTF	.	TRBV7-9	.	TRBJ2-6
TGTGCCACCCTTGACACAACGAACACTGAAGCTTTCTTT	CATLDTTNTEAFF	few	TRBV6-5	.	TRBJ1-1
TGTGCCAGCAGTGATGAGTTTACCTACGAGCAGTACTTC	CASSDEFTYEQYF	.	TRBV2	.	TRBJ2-7
TGTGCCAGCAGCATAGGGGGACAGGGGAACACTGAAGCTTTCTTT	CASSIGGQGNTEAFF	.	TRBV6-1	TRBD1	TRBJ1-1
TGTGCCAGCAGCTCCGAGCGGGGTTACTCCTACAATGAGCAGTTCTTC	CASSSERGYSYNEQFF	.	TRBV11-2	TRBD2	TRBJ2-1
TGTGCCAGCACCAGACAGGGTGGTTTGAACGAGCAGTACTTC	CASTRQGGLNEQYF	.	TRBV2	TRBD1	TRBJ2-7
TGTGCCAGCAGACGGAGCGGGAGCTCCTACAATGAGCAGTTCTTC	CASRRSGSSYNEQFF	.	TRBV28	TRBD2	TRBJ2-1
TGCGCCAGCAGCCAAGCAGGGGACCGATACTATGGCTACACCTTC	CASSQAGDRYYGYTF	.	TRBV4-1	.	TRBJ1-2
TGTGCCAGCAGGGAAGTGGGGGACTCACCCTACGAGCAGTACTTC	CASREVGDSPYEQYF	once	TRBV5-6	.	TRBJ2-7
TGTGCCACCTGGGTAGGGACAGGGCGGAGGGACACCGGGGAGCTGTTTTTT	CATWVGTGRRDTGELFF	.	TRBV19	TRBD1	TRBJ2-2
TGTGCCAGCAGCCCAAGACTAGCGGGAGGGGACGGGACCCAGTACTTC	CASSPRLAGGDGTQYF	.	TRBV5-4	TRBD2	TRBJ2-5
TGTGCCAGCAGTTTGGGGGCAGGGAATCAGCCCCAGCATTTT	CASSLGAGNQPQHF	.	TRBV28	.	TRBJ1-5
TGTGCCAGCAGTTCTCAGGATTACGGCTACACCTTC	CASSSQDYGYTF	.	TRBV6-5	.	TRBJ1-2
TGTGCCAGCAGCGGCATCAGGGGGCTGGACTATGGCTACACCTTC	CASSGIRGLDYGYTF	.	TRBV9	TRBD1	TRBJ1-2
TGTGCTAGTGGTTTAACAGGGGGCAATCAGCCCCAGCATTTT	CASGLTGGNQPQHF	.	TRBV12-5	TRBD1	TRBJ1-5
TGCAGCGTTGAAGAACTAGACGGCTACGAGCAGTACTTC	CSVEELDGYEQYF	.	TRBV29-1	.	TRBJ2-7
TGCAGCGTGACCGGGACAGGGGGCTCCTACGAGCAGTACTTC	CSVTGTGGSYEQYF	.	TRBV29-1	TRBD1	TRBJ2-7
TGTGCCAGCAGCCAAGTTGGGGCTAGGCCCCGGGAGTACTTC	CASSQVGARPREYF	.	TRBV4-2	.	TRBJ2-7
TGTGCCAGCTCACTCGATGGAGGGGCTTACACTGAAGCTTTCTTT	CASSLDGGAYTEAFF	.	TRBV18	.	TRBJ1-1
TGTGCCTGGAGTGTAGGGACTAGCGGGATATCAGATACGCAGTATTTT	CAWSVGTSGISDTQYF	.	TRBV30	TRBD2	TRBJ2-3
TGTGCCAGCAGCTTGGGGCAGAATAACTATGGCTACACCTTC	CASSLGQNNYGYTF	.	TRBV5-6	.	TRBJ1-2
TGTGCCAGCAGGCAGGCCCGCTACAATGAAGCTTTCTTT	CASRQARYNEAFF	.	TRBV6-5	.	TRBJ1-1
TGTGCCAGCAGAGTGGACAGGAGGACCTCCGAGCAGTACTTC	CASRVDRRTSEQYF	once	TRBV28	TRBD1	TRBJ2-7
TGCGCCAGCAGCCTTCTTAGAGGCTCCACAGATACGCAGTATTTT	CASSLLRGSTDTQYF	.	TRBV4-1	.	TRBJ2-3
TGTGCCATCAGTGATACGACTAGCGGCAACTCCTACGAGCAGTACTTC	CAISDTTSGNSYEQYF	.	TRBV10-3	TRBD2	TRBJ2-7
TGTGCCAGCAGTAGGGACTCAGGATACGAGCAGTACTTC	CASSRDSGYEQYF	.	TRBV6-1	.	TRBJ2-7
TGCGCCAGCAGCCTTTTAGCGGGGGCCACAGATACGCAGTATTTT	CASSLLAGATDTQYF	.	TRBV4-1	TRBD2	TRBJ2-3